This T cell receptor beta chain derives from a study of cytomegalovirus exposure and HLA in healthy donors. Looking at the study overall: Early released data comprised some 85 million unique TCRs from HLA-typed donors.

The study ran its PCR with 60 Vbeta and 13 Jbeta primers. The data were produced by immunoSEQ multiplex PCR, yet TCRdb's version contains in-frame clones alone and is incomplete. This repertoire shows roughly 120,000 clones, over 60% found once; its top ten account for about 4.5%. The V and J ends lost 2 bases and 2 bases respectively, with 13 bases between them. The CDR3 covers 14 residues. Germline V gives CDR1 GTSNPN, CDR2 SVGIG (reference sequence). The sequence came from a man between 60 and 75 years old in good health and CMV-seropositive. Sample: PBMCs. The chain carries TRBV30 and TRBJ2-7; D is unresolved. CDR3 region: CAWSSSPLAYEQYF. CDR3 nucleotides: TGTGCCTGGAGTTCCTCCCCCCTAGCCTACGAGCAGTACTTC.